This is a list of T cell receptor beta chains from one sample in a study of radiotherapy plus CTLA-4 blockade in lung cancer. Clones were read by immunoSEQ multiplex PCR, and TCRdb kept only the in-frame ones, dropping some. The sample lists approximately 99,000 clones, just over 85% seen once, with 4.9% in the top ten. The material sequenced was peripheral blood, taken from a patient treated with radiotherapy plus ipilimumab. The receptors were sampled from a human donor with non-small cell lung cancer that progressed on radiotherapy plus ipilimumab. Both conserved end residues are trimmed from each CDR3.

v_call: TRBV5-1; cdr3_aa: ASSLAASGIYEQY
v_call: TRBV7-8; cdr3_aa: ASRHRWGQAF
v_call: TRBV4-1; cdr3_aa: ASSQDRSLDYEQY
v_call: TRBV15; cdr3_aa: ATSGRQAVGPGTDTQY
v_call: TRBV18; cdr3_aa: ASSLRGLDRPGYT
v_call: TRBV7-9; cdr3_aa: ASSKQDNTEAF
v_call: TRBV19; cdr3_aa: ASSQDAGGTEAF
v_call: TRBV20-1; cdr3_aa: SAQISYEQF
v_call: TRBV7-9; cdr3_aa: ASSLALRERGAETQY
v_call: TRBV7-9; cdr3_aa: ASSGGQGVGEQY
v_call: TRBV18; cdr3_aa: ASSRGTDYGYT
v_call: TRBV10-3; cdr3_aa: AISEIGLRMTGELF
v_call: TRBV20-1; cdr3_aa: SARRTGELF
v_call: TRBV7-9; cdr3_aa: ASSLVSVSSYNEQF
v_call: TRBV5-1; cdr3_aa: ASSLAQSEDTQY
v_call: TRBV2; cdr3_aa: ASRVDRNPEAF
v_call: TRBV5-4; cdr3_aa: ASSPGGLNTGELF
v_call: TRBV11-2; cdr3_aa: ASSRSSDQYEQY
v_call: TRBV15; cdr3_aa: ATSGSSLLAGHNEQF
v_call: TRBV4-1; cdr3_aa: ASSPADRRGYGYT
v_call: TRBV6-5; cdr3_aa: ASRRTGVVGYT
v_call: TRBV27; cdr3_aa: ASSLTNTGKNIQY
v_call: TRBV5-4; cdr3_aa: ASSLAAGQGAPEQY
v_call: TRBV30; cdr3_aa: AWSVGRYQETQY
v_call: TRBV19; cdr3_aa: ASSPPRGAGLNNEQF
v_call: TRBV5-1; cdr3_aa: ASSWTEIDSGANVLT
v_call: TRBV29-1; cdr3_aa: SSGGVAGEGEQF
v_call: TRBV6-1; cdr3_aa: ASSAGHLYEQY
v_call: TRBV18; cdr3_aa: ASSPTEQGARGYT
v_call: TRBV29-1; cdr3_aa: SVDTSGHGELF
v_call: TRBV5-1; cdr3_aa: ASSLGGFGFTEAF
v_call: TRBV7-9; cdr3_aa: ASSLEERSEAF
v_call: TRBV19; cdr3_aa: ASRLGRATYNEQF
v_call: TRBV6-1; cdr3_aa: ASTRDLYTGELF
v_call: TRBV10-2; cdr3_aa: ASRRPGQGFYEQY
v_call: TRBV7-8; cdr3_aa: ASSLVAGGPDTQY
v_call: TRBV15; cdr3_aa: ATSIGAVSSGGYT
v_call: TRBV2; cdr3_aa: ASRGTSGGSYEQY
v_call: TRBV27; cdr3_aa: ASTRTSGSGEQF
v_call: TRBV5-6; cdr3_aa: ASSSLGSSYEQY
v_call: TRBV29-1; cdr3_aa: SVVDGDPTKQY
v_call: TRBV5-4; cdr3_aa: ASSIRDYNEQF
v_call: TRBV7-8; cdr3_aa: ASSLGPMIEAF
v_call: TRBV5-4; cdr3_aa: ASSDRLAGSSAYEQY
v_call: TRBV6-4; cdr3_aa: ASSDLHPNTEAF
v_call: TRBV27; cdr3_aa: ASGYRGGNQPQH
v_call: TRBV6-5; cdr3_aa: ASRDTSSYNEQF
v_call: TRBV29-1; cdr3_aa: SGVAGGSYEQY
v_call: TRBV19; cdr3_aa: ASSDLGQEGTEAF
v_call: TRBV7-9; cdr3_aa: ASSFGVENTEAF
v_call: TRBV2; cdr3_aa: ASSANGGGELF
v_call: TRBV19; cdr3_aa: ASYRQGADYGYT
v_call: TRBV2; cdr3_aa: ASSSYRGLNEKLF
v_call: TRBV5-4; cdr3_aa: ASSLAAGGNTGELF
v_call: TRBV30; cdr3_aa: AWNRGQENIQY
v_call: TRBV2; cdr3_aa: ASSGVLSSGNTIY
v_call: TRBV5-1; cdr3_aa: ASSLGWNEQF
v_call: TRBV2; cdr3_aa: ASSGDSYGYT
v_call: TRBV29-1; cdr3_aa: SGGQAGLTEAF
v_call: TRBV5-6; cdr3_aa: ASRPRGTDLYGYT